The entry that follows covers one T cell receptor (beta chain) sequence. This clone was picked up one time. Its target antigen remains unknown. Base qualities are not provided; no much larger clone lies one nucleotide away. After CFSE-labeled PBMCs were cultured without a stimulus, the autoproliferating (CFSEdim) and non-proliferating (CFSEhi) T cell fractions were sequenced separately. In total, roughly 5x10^7 CFSE-labeled PBMCs were cultured without stimulus for approximately seven days, after which replicate wells were pooled. PBMCs were labeled with about 0.5 uM CFSE and cultured in serum-free AIM-V medium without exogenous stimuli. PBMCs were obtained by Ficoll density gradient centrifugation and kept cryopreserved until use. Using a FACSAria III, live 7-AAD-negative cells were sorted, then washed with PBS and stored frozen at -80 degrees C as dry pellets. The data derive from a study of memory B cells and T cells in multiple sclerosis (dated by TCRdb to 2016 to 2018). About the full investigation: The study compared TCR beta repertoires of autoproliferating peripheral T cells with brain lesion-infiltrating T cells in multiple sclerosis patients. Two multiple sclerosis patients, for whom either brain lesions at autopsy or brain-infiltrating cells from biopsy were available, were included in TCR sequencing. Summary of the overall study and its limitations: Because clone-set sizes differed between compartments, counts of shared clonotypes were influenced and normalization was required.

The immunoSEQ Platform was used to amplify TCRbeta CDR3 regions from extracted genomic DNA. The immunoSEQ assay used multiplex PCR together with high-throughput sequencing and a bioinformatics pipeline from the vendor. The authors' pipeline ran thus. Non-productive sequences and CDR3s shorter than 4 amino acids were removed, and clonotype frequencies were recalculated per sample. Shared clonotypes were identified in immunoSEQ Analyzer 2.0 as identical CDR3 amino acid, V gene and J gene sequences. To normalize repertoire overlap, the number of shared clonotypes was divided by the product of the two clone-set sizes and multiplied by 1000 to give arbitrary units. What TCRdb holds here is the immuneACCESS table cut down to in-frame rearrangements. Part of the clones is not present; checked against another copy, under half of the missing clones reflect an unresolved V gene, and the others are unexplained. V and J calls and clone size are those listed in that table; D and trimming were worked out from the DNA. The table for this sample lists roughly 45,000 clones; over 70% of them were counted only once. The ten largest make up about 1.1% of the sample.

The sequenced sample consisted of PBMCs from blood kept in culture. The TCR comes from a human donor with multiple sclerosis.

Here is the DNA: TGTGCCAGCTCAGGGTTTGATTCACCCCTCCACTTT. This codes for CASSGFDSPLHF. The rearranged chain carries TRBV5-4 and TRBJ1-6; the best D guess is TRBD1, with 5 bases matching. From its cysteine to its phenylalanine, the CDR3 spans 12 amino acids. CDR3 DNA only is kept here, 36 bases in frame from base 1. CDR1 and CDR2 are drawn from the germline V gene (reference sequence): SGHNT, YYREEE. Trimming costs V 7 bases and J 8 bases, and their ends lie 10 bases apart.